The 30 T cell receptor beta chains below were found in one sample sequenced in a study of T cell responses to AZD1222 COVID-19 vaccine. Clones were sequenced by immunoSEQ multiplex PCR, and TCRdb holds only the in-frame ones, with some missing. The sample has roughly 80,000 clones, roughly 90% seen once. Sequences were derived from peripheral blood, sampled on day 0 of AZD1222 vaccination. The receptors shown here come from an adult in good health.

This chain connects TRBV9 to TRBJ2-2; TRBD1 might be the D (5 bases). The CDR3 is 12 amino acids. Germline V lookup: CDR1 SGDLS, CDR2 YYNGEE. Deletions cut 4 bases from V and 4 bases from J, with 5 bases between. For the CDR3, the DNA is TGTGCCAGCAGCAGGGGCACCGGGGAGCTGTTTTTT. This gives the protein CASSRGTGELFF.

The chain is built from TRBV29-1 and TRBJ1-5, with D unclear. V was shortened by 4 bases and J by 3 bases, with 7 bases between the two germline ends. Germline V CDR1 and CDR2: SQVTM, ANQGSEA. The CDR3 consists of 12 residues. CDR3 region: CSVGNFNQPQHF. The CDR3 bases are TGCAGCGTTGGGAATTTCAATCAGCCCCAGCATTTT.

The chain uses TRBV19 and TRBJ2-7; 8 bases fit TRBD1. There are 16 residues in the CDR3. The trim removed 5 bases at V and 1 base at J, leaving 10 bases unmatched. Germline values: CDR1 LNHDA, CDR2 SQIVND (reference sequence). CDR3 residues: CASSRKTGGTSYEQYF. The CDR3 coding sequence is TGTGCCAGTAGTCGAAAAACAGGGGGTACTTCCTACGAGCAGTACTTC.

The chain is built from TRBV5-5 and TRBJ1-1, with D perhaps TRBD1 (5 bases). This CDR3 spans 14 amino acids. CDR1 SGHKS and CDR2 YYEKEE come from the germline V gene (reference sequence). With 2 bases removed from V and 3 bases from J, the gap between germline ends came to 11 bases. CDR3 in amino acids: CASSLSGGDTEAFF. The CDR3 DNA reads TGTGCCAGCAGCTTATCTGGGGGGGACACTGAAGCTTTCTTT.

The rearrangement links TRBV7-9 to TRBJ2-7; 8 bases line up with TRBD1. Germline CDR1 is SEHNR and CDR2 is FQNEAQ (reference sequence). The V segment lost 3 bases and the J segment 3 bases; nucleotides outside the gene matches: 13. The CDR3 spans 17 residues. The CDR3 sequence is CASSFPRQGANFYEQYF. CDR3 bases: TGTGCCAGCAGCTTCCCCCGCCAGGGGGCAAACTTCTACGAGCAGTACTTC.

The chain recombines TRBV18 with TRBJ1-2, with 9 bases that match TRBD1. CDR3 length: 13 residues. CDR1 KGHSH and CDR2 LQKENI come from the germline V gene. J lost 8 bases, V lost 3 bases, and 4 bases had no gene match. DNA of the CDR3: TGTGCCAGCTCACCGATGACAGGGGGAGGCTACACCTTC. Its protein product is CASSPMTGGGYTF.

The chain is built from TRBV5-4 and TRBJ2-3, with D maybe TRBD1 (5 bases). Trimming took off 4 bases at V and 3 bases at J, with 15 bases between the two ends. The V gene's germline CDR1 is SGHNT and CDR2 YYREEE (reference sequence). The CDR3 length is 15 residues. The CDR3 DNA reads TGTGCCAGCAGCGGGGCGACAGAAGGGACAGATACGCAGTATTTT. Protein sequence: CASSGATEGTDTQYF.

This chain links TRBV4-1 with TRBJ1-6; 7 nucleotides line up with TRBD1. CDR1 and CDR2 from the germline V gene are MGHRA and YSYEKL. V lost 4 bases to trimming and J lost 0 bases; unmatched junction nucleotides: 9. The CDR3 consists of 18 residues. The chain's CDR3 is CASSRRTGELSYNSPLHF. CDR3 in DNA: TGCGCCAGCAGCCGGAGGACAGGCGAACTCTCCTATAATTCACCCCTCCACTTT.

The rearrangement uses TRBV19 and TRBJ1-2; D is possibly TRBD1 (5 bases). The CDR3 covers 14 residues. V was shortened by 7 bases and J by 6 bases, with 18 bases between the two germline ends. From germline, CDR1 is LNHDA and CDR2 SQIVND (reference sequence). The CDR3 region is CASTLLGEGDGYTF. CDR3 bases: TGTGCCAGTACCCTCTTAGGGGAAGGGGATGGCTACACCTTC.

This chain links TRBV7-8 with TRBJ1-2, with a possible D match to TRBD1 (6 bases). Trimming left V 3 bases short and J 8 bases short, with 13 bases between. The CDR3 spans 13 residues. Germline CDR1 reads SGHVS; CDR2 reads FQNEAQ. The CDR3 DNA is TGTGCCAGCAGCTTGGGGGGCCTCGAAGGCTACACCTTC. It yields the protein CASSLGGLEGYTF. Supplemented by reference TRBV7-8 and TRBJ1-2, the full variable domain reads GAGVSQSPRYKVAKRGQDVALRCDPISGHVSLFWYQQALGQGPEFLTYFQNEAQLDKSGLPSDRFFAERPEGSVSTLKIQRTQQEDSAVYLCASSLGGLEGYTFGSGTRLTVV.

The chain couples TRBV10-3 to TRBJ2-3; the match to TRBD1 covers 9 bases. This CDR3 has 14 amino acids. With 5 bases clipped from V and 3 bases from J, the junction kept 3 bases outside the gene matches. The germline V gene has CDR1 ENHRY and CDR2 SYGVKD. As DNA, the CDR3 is TGTGCCATCAGTTCCGGGACAGGGACAGATACGCAGTATTTT. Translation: CAISSGTGTDTQYF.

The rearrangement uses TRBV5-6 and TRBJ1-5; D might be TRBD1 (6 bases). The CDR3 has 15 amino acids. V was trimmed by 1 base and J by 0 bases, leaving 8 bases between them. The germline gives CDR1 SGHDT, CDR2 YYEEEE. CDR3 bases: TGTGCCAGCAGCTTGAGGGGGTATAGCAATCAGCCCCAGCATTTT. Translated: CASSLRGYSNQPQHF.

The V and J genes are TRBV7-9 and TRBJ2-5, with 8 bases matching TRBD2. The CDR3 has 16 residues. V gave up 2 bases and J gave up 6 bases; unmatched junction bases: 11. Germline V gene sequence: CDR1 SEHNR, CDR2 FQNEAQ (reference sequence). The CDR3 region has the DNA TGTGCCAGCAGCTTATTGGGGCGGGAGGAGTTGAAGACCCAGTACTTC. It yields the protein CASSLLGREELKTQYF.

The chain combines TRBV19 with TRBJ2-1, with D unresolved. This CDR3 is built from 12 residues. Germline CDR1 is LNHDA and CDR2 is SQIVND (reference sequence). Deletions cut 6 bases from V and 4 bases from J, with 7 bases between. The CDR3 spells CASSSRYNEQFF. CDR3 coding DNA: TGTGCCAGTAGCTCCAGATACAATGAGCAGTTCTTC.

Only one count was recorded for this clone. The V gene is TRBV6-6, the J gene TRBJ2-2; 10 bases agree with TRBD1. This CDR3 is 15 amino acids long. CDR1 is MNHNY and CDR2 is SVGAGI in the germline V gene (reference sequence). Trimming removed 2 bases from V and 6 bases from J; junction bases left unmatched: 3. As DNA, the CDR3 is TGTGCCAGCAGTTACCGGACAGGGGGGGCCGGGGAGCTGTTTTTT. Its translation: CASSYRTGGAGELFF.

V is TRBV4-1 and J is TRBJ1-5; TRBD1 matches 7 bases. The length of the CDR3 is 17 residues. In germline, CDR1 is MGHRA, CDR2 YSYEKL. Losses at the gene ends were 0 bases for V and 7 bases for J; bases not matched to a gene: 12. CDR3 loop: CASSQDRTGSVRQPQHF. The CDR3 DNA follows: TGCGCCAGCAGCCAAGATAGGACAGGTTCTGTTCGGCAGCCCCAGCATTTT.

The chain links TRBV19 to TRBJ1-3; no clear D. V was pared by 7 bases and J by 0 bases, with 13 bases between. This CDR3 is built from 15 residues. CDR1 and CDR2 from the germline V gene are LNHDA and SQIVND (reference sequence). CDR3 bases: TGTGCCAGTATTCCCGATTCCAGCTCTGGAAACACCATATATTTT. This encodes CASIPDSSSGNTIYF.

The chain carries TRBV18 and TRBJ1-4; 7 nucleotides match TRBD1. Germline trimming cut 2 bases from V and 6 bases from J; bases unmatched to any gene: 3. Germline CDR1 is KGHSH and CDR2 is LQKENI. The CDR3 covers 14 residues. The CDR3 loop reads CASSPDRVDEKLFF. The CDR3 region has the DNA TGTGCCAGCTCACCAGACAGGGTGGATGAAAAACTGTTTTTT.

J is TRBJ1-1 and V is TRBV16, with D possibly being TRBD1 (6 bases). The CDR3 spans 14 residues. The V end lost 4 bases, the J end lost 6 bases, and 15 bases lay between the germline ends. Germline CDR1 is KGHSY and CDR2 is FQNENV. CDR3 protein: CASSLQGVLAEAFF. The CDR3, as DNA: TGTGCCAGCAGCCTACAGGGTGTATTGGCTGAAGCTTTCTTT.

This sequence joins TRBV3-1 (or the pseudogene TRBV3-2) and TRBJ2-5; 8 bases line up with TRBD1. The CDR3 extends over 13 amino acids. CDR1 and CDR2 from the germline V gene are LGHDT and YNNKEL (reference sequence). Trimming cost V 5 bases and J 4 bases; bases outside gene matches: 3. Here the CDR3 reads CASSNRGAETQYF. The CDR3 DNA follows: TGTGCCAGCAGCAACAGGGGGGCAGAGACCCAGTACTTC.

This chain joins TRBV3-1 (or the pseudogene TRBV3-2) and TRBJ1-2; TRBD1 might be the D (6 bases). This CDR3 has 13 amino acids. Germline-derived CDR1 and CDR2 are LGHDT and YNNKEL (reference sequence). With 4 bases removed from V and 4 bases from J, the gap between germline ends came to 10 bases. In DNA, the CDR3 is TGTGCCAGCAGCCCGGACAGACCCTATGGCTACACCTTC. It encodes CASSPDRPYGYTF.

Written as DNA, the CDR3 is TGTGCCTGGAGTGACAGACAGGGGTACACTGAAGCTTTCTTT. It yields the protein CAWSDRQGYTEAFF. The V gene is TRBV30, the J gene TRBJ1-1; 8 bases match TRBD1. Germline CDR1 GTSNPN, CDR2 SVGIG (reference sequence). The CDR3 is made up of 14 amino acids. The V and J ends lost 1 base and 3 bases, in that order; junction bases with no gene match: 4. The full variable domain, in which reference TRBV30 and TRBJ1-1 provide the parts outside the CDR3, is SQTIHQWPATLVQPVGSPLSLECTVEGTSNPNLYWYRQAAGRGLQLLFYSVGIGQISSEVPQNLSASRPQDRQFILSSKKLLLSDSGFYLCAWSDRQGYTEAFFGQGTRLTVV.

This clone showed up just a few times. The CDR3 region is CASSKRPRDYEQYF. The CDR3 DNA is TGTGCCAGCAGCAAGAGACCCCGGGACTACGAGCAGTACTTC. The V call is TRBV27, the J call TRBJ2-7, with D possibly matching TRBD2 (5 bases). Germline CDR1 MNHEY, CDR2 SMNVEV (reference sequence). This CDR3 comprises 14 residues. V lost 6 bases and J 3 bases, leaving 15 bases between the germline ends.

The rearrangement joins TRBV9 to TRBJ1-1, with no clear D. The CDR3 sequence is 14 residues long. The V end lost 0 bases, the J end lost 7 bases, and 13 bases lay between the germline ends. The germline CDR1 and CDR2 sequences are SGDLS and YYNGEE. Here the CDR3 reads CASSVAPGINEAFF. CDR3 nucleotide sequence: TGTGCCAGCAGCGTAGCCCCGGGCATCAATGAAGCTTTCTTT. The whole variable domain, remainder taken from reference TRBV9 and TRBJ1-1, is DSGVTQTPKHLITATGQRVTLRCSPRSGDLSVYWYQQSLDQGLQFLIQYYNGEERAKGNILERFSAQQFPDLHSELNLSSLELGDSALYFCASSVAPGINEAFFGQGTRLTVV.

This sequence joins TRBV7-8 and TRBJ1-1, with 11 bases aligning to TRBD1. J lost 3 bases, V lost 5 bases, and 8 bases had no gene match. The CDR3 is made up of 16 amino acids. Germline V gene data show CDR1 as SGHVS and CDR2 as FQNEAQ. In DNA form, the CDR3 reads TGTGCCAGCAGCCCCGGACAGGGGGCATTGGACACTGAAGCTTTCTTT. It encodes CASSPGQGALDTEAFF.

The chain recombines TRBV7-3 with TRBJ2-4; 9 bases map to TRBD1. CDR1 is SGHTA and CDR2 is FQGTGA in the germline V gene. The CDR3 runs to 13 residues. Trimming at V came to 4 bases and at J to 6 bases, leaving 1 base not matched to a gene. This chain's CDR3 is CASSSDRGNIQYF. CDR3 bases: TGTGCCAGCAGCTCGGACAGGGGAAACATTCAGTACTTC.

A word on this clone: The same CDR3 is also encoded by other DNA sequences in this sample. CDR3 in DNA: TGTGCCAGCAGCCTGGAAGGAAACACCATATATTTT. It specifies CASSLEGNTIYF. The chain joins TRBV7-8 to TRBJ1-3; no firm D call. Germline CDR1 SGHVS, CDR2 FQNEAQ. V lost 5 bases and J 4 bases, leaving 6 bases between the germline ends. This CDR3 contains 12 residues.

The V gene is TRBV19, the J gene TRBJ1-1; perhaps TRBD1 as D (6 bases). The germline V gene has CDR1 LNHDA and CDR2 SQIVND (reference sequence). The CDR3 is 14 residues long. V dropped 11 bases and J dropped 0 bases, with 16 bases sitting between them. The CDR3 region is CASRGGTLNTEAFF. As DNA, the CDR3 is TGTGCCTCGAGGGGGGGAACCTTGAACACTGAAGCTTTCTTT.

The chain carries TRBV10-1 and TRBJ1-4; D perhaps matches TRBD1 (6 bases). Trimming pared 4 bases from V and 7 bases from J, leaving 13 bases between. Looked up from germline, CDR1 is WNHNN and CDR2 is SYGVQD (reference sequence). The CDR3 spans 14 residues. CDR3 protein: CASSGTALCEKLFF. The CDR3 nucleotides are TGCGCCAGCAGTGGGACAGCGTTATGTGAAAAACTGTTTTTT.

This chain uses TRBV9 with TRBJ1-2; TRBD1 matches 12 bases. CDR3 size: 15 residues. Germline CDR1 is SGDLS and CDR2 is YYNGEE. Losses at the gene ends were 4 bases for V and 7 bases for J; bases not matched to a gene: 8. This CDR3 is CASSSSGTGGGGYTF. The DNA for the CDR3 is TGTGCCAGCAGCTCTTCCGGGACAGGGGGCGGTGGCTACACCTTC.